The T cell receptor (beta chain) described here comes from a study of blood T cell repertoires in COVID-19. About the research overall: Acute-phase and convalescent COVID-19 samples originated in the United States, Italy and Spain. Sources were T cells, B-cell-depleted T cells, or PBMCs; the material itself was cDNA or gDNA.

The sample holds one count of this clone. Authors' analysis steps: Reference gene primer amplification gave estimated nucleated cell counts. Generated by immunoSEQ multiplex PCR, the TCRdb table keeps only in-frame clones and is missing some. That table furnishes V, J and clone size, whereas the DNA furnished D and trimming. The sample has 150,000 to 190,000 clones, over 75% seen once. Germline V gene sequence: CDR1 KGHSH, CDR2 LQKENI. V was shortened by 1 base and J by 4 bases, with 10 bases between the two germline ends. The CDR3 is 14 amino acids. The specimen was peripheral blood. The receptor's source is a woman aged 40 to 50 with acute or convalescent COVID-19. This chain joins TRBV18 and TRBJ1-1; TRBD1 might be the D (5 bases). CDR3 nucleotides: TGTGCCAGCTCACCACAGCAGGGTGGCACTGAAGCTTTCTTT. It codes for CASSPQQGGTEAFF.